This entry describes one TCR beta chain. Its antigen remains unidentified. Clones were read by immunoSEQ multiplex PCR, and TCRdb kept only the in-frame ones, dropping some. The sample includes some 150,000 clones, over 70% seen only once; the top ten take about 8.9%. This sample stems from a study of T cell responses to AZD1222 COVID-19 vaccine. General study findings and limits: Two AZD1222 doses significantly raised spike-specific TCR breadth and depth over controls. Only after the peak T cell response were repertoires sampled.

This specimen was peripheral blood, taken 28 days after the second AZD1222 dose. The source of this sequence is an adult who received the AZD1222 COVID-19 vaccine.

The CDR3 is CASREGQGKTEAFF. The CDR3 region has the DNA TGTGCCAGTAGGGAGGGACAGGGAAAAACTGAAGCTTTCTTT. The gene calls are TRBV19 and TRBJ1-1, with 9 bases matching TRBD1. The V gene end was trimmed by 6 bases and the J gene end by 5 bases; junction bases not matched to a gene: 7. Germline V gene lookup returns CDR1 LNHDA and CDR2 SQIVND (reference sequence). The CDR3 covers 14 residues. Variable domain in full (rest from reference TRBV19 and TRBJ1-1): DGGITQSPKYLFRKEGQNVTLSCEQNLNHDAMYWYRQDPGQGLRLIYYSQIVNDFQKGDIAEGYSVSREKKESFPLTVTSAQKNPTAFYLCASREGQGKTEAFFGQGTRLTVV.